These 5 T cell receptor beta chains originate from one sample sequenced in a study of cytomegalovirus exposure and HLA in healthy donors (dated 2017 in TCRdb). Libraries were prepared through the immunoSEQ multiplex PCR assay. TCRdb took over this immuneACCESS table, retaining in-frame rearrangements with V and J assigned. Such tables are incomplete; in checked studies, under half of the missing clones stem from an unresolved V gene, and the remainder is unexplained. The sample table holds 90,000 to 100,000 clones, of which less than 90% were seen once. The ten largest clones take up about 6.5% of the sample. The sample consisted of PBMCs. These receptors were collected from a man younger than 35 in good health and CMV-seropositive.

The V gene is TRBV5-4, the J gene TRBJ2-7; 11 bases fit TRBD1. CDR3 size: 14 residues. Germline CDR1 SGHNT, CDR2 YYREEE (reference sequence). The J segment lost 4 bases and the V segment lost 3 bases, leaving 3 bases of the junction unmatched. The CDR3 spells CASSSGTGGYEQYF. CDR3 sequence (DNA): TGTGCCAGCAGCTCCGGGACAGGGGGATACGAGCAGTACTTC.

The genes are TRBV28 and TRBJ2-3, with 12 bases fitting TRBD2. CDR3 size: 18 residues. The trim removed 7 bases at V and 7 bases at J, leaving 18 bases unmatched. CDR1 is MDHEN, CDR2 SYDVKM, per germline. CDR3 sequence reads: CASNRFRDRLAGVHTQYF. The CDR3, as DNA: TGTGCCAGCAATCGATTCCGGGACAGACTAGCGGGAGTTCATACGCAGTATTTT.

Comments on this clone: The same CDR3 arises from other DNA sequences in this sample as well. The chain combines TRBV7-9 with TRBJ2-7; maybe TRBD1 (6 bases). Looked up from germline, CDR1 is SEHNR and CDR2 is FQNEAQ (reference sequence). V was cut by 1 base and J by 2 bases, with 9 bases left in between. The CDR3 contains 14 residues. This CDR3 is CASSLGGGTYEQYF. In nucleotides, the CDR3 is TGTGCCAGCAGCTTAGGTGGGGGCACCTACGAGCAGTACTTC.

This clone was found once. The chain employs TRBV4-3 and TRBJ2-5, with 9 bases fitting TRBD1. There are 15 residues in the CDR3. Germline lookup yields CDR1 LGHNA and CDR2 YSLEER. The junction had 7 bases not matched to a gene; V was cut back by 4 bases and J by 4 bases. The CDR3 is CASSPAQGARETQYF. The CDR3 DNA reads TGCGCCAGCAGCCCGGCACAGGGGGCTAGAGAGACCCAGTACTTC.

This clone appeared a single time. J is TRBJ1-2 and V is TRBV20-1; 8 bases are a match to TRBD1. Germline-derived CDR1 and CDR2 are DFQATT and SNEGSKA (reference sequence). The CDR3 sequence is 11 residues long. V lost 3 bases and J lost 13; bases outside the gene matches: 7. The CDR3 DNA is TGCAGTGCTAGGGACAGGGAAGAATGCACCTTC. Translating it yields CSARDREECTF.